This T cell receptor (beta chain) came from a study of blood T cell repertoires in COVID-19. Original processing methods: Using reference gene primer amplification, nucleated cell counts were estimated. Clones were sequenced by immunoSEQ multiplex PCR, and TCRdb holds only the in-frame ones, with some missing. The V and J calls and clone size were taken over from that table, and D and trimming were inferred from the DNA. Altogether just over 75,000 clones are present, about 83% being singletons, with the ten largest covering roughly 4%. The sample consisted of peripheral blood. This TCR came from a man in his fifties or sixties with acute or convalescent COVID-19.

The CDR3 loop is CASRALTDYYGYTF. The CDR3 bases are TGTGCCAGCAGGGCACTGACGGACTACTATGGCTACACCTTC. The chain carries TRBV6-5 and TRBJ1-2; no definite D call. The CDR3 is 14 residues long. Germline-derived CDR1 and CDR2 are MNHEY and SVGAGI. The V end was cut by 6 bases, the J end by 3 bases, with 14 bases between.